This is a list of T cell receptor beta chains from one sample in a study of blood T cell repertoires in COVID-19. Profiled with immunoSEQ multiplex PCR; TCRdb holds only in-frame clones, not every one. The data contain under 300,000 clones, less than 90% of them seen just once; the ten biggest clones take up about 12%. The sequencing sample was made of peripheral blood. All receptors come from a woman in her seventies with COVID-19, enrolled during active disease. Both conserved end residues are part of each CDR3. Each record gives: J gene, D gene, V gene, CDR3 protein, CDR3 DNA. D genes are given only for firm matches.

>TRBJ1-6|NA|TRBV21-1
CASSKKLPRQVNNSPLHF
TGTGCCAGCAGCAAAAAACTCCCCCGACAGGTGAATAATTCACCCCTCCACTTT
>TRBJ2-3|NA|TRBV9
CASSRRLLGTDTQYF
TGTGCCAGCAGCAGGAGGTTGTTGGGTACAGATACGCAGTATTTT
>TRBJ2-2|TRBD2|TRBV4-3
CASSQVRGGAGELFF
TGCGCCAGCAGCCAAGTTCGGGGGGGGGCCGGGGAGCTGTTTTTT
>TRBJ2-3|TRBD1|TRBV5-1
CASSQGQGVKGTDTQYF
TGCGCCAGCAGTCAAGGACAGGGGGTTAAGGGCACAGATACGCAGTATTTT
>TRBJ1-1|NA|TRBV28
CASSPYRGNTEAFF
TGTGCCAGCAGTCCTTATCGGGGGAACACTGAAGCTTTCTTT
>TRBJ2-7|NA|TRBV27
CASSSRQPHEQYF
TGTGCCAGCAGTTCCAGACAACCCCACGAGCAGTACTTC
>TRBJ1-4|TRBD1|TRBV18
CASSGSWDRGNEKLFF
TGTGCCAGCTCAGGCAGTTGGGACAGGGGTAACGAAAAACTGTTTTTT
>TRBJ1-4|NA|TRBV2
CASTIDRSNEKLFF
TGTGCCAGCACCATAGACAGGAGTAATGAAAAACTGTTTTTT
>TRBJ1-4|NA|TRBV7-6
CASSLVQGTNEKLFF
TGTGCCAGCAGCTTAGTCCAGGGCACTAATGAAAAACTGTTTTTT
>TRBJ1-1|TRBD1|TRBV7-2
CASSLAGGGTEAFF
TGTGCCAGCAGCTTAGCAGGGGGCGGCACTGAAGCTTTCTTT